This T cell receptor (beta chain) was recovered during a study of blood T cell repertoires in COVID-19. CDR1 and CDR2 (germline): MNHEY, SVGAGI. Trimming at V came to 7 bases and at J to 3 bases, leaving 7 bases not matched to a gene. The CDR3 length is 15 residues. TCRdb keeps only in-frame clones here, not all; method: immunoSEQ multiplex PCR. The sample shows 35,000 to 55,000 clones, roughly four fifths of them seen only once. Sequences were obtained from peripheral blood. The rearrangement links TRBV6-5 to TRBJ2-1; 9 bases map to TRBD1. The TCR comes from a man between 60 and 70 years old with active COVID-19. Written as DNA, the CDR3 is TGTGCCAGCATTCCCGGGACAGGGTTCTACAATGAGCAGTTCTTC. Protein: CASIPGTGFYNEQFF.